The T cell receptor beta chain described here comes from a study of shared clonotypes between healthy human individuals. Sequencing was performed with immunoSEQ multiplex PCR; in TCRdb, only in-frame clones are kept and a portion is missing. The table has fewer than 1.8 million clones, approximately 98.5% seen once; the top ten hold approximately 0.38%. J was trimmed by 4 bases and V by 5 bases; bases with no gene match: 9. Germline V lookup: CDR1 LNHDA, CDR2 SQIVND (reference sequence). The length of the CDR3 is 16 residues. Findings and caveats of the study: Sequencing depth was predicted to influence how clonotypes are shared among donors. Naive subsets, compared against memory subsets, generally had larger estimated richness values.

A remark on this clone: No antigen is known for it.

The V call is TRBV19, the J call TRBJ2-1; TRBD2 matches 9 bases. This clonotype was obtained from a man under 40 in good health. The sequenced sample was naive CD4+ T cells sorted from blood. Sample subset: CD45RA+ positively selected. CDR3 DNA sequence: TGTGCCAGTAGTCCACTCCTAGCGGGAAGGTACAATGAGCAGTTCTTC. It yields the protein CASSPLLAGRYNEQFF.